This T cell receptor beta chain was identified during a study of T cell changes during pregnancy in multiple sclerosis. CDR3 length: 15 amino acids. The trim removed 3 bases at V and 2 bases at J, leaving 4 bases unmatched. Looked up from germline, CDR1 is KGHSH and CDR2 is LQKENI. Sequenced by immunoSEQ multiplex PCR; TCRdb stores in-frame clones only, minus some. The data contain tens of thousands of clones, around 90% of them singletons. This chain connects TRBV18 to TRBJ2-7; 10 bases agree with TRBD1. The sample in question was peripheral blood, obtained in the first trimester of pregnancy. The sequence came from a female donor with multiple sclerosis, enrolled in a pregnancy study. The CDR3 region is CASSPIGTGAYEQYF. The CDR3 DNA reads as TGTGCCAGCTCACCGATTGGGACAGGGGCCTACGAGCAGTACTTC.